This T cell receptor (beta chain) is from a study of graft-versus-host responses after intestinal transplantation (dated by TCRdb to about 2021). About the investigation overall: Recipients received multivisceral, liver-intestinal, or isolated intestinal transplants. To identify alloreactive clones, pre-transplant mixed lymphocyte reaction products were sequenced and then compared with unstimulated pre-transplant donor and recipient T cells. Instead of going to the commercial service, samples from a few later patients were sequenced in-house on an Illumina MiSeq and processed with MiXCR. After intestinal transplantation, graft-versus-host and host-versus-graft alloreactive T cell clones were followed in the graft, circulation and bone marrow using bulk TCR-beta CDR3 sequencing. Every recipient was given anti-thymocyte globulin induction, then maintenance tacrolimus and steroids for about three years. A peak of at least 4% donor T cells among recipient peripheral blood mononuclear cells was the definition used for donor T cell macrochimerism. The cohort enrolled roughly 25 intestinal transplant recipients including one retransplant, and a few patients lacking pretransplant specimens were excluded.

This specimen's time point label, per the study, means: cells obtained before transplantation from donor or recipient. CD3+CD4+ and CD3+CD8+ populations were FACS-sorted from unstimulated pre-transplant donor and recipient cells taken from spleen or lymph nodes. The CDR3 has 14 amino acids, counting the end cysteine and phenylalanine. The kept DNA is CDR3 alone, 42 bases in frame from the first base. CDR1 and CDR2 (SGHAT, FQDESV) derive from the germline V gene (reference sequence). V drops 3 bases and J drops 2 bases, leaving 10 bases in between. Library creation used the immunoSEQ multiplex PCR assay. In most patients, genomic DNA was isolated using the Qiagen DNeasy Blood and Tissue Kit and sent frozen to Adaptive Biotechnologies for TCR sequencing. High-throughput TCR-beta CDR3 sequencing of genomic DNA from most patients was performed by Adaptive Biotechnologies. From the authors' description of their analysis: Adaptive's ImmunoSEQ software supplied the TCR sequencing data for 15 to 20 patients, while MiXCR and VDJtools were used to process a few other patients. To correct CD4 versus CD8 sorting errors, sequences present in both subsets at a frequency ratio below 5:1 were removed. CDR3 nucleotide sequences shared between donor and recipient were removed because their origin could not be assigned. At least 2-fold expansion over unstimulated cells and a minimum CFSE-low frequency of 0.002% (template counts) or 0.001% (read counts) were required for clones to be classified as alloreactive. Clones were considered mappable if detected in sequenced pre-transplant spleen, lymph node, or MLR CFSE-low populations of the donor or recipient. The cumulative frequency of alloreactive clones was calculated as a percentage of all sequences, weighted by copy number. Held by TCRdb, this immuneACCESS table contains in-frame sequences only and omits some clones. Under half of the omission traces to an unresolved V gene where checked; the cause of the rest is unknown. V and J calls and clone size come straight from that table; D and trimming were deduced from the DNA. The sample table shows 50,000 to 80,000 clones, and 90% to 95% are seen once. Roughly 1.5% of the sample belongs to the ten largest clones.

In regard to this clone: Its specific antigen is unknown. Per-nucleotide qualities are absent, and no much larger clonotype sits a single base away.

Findings and caveats that apply to the study as a whole: Conclusions were limited by the relatively low number and heterogeneity of intestinal transplant patients. Peak levels of circulating GvH clones were associated with declines in HvG clones early after transplant. Patients with donor T cell macrochimerism had high GvH to HvG T cell clonal ratios in their allografts. GvH clones were detected in recipient bone marrow, and some appeared earlier in ileal mucosa or blood, consistent with an intestinal mucosal origin.

Sequenced material: unstimulated CD8+ T cells sorted from spleen or lymph node cells, taken before transplant. This TCR was recovered from a human donor who was the organ donor for an intestinal transplant. The receptor chain draws on TRBV11-1 and TRBJ1-2; no D gene is confidently identified. The CDR3 here reads CASSFLPENYGYTF. Here is the DNA: TGTGCCAGCAGCTTCCTTCCCGAGAACTATGGCTACACCTTC.